The 25 T cell receptor beta chains presented below share a single source sample, sequenced in a study of T cell responses to AZD1222 COVID-19 vaccine. The repertoire was sequenced with immunoSEQ multiplex PCR; TCRdb's copy has only in-frame clones and lacks some. The profile shows about 140,000 clones, approximately 93% of them singletons. The sequencing used peripheral blood, collected on day 0 of MenACWY control vaccination. The receptors derive from an adult in good health.

A single count supports this clone. The chain is built from TRBV3-1 (or the pseudogene TRBV3-2) and TRBJ2-3; 7 bases match TRBD2. The CDR3 spans 16 residues. V was pared by 0 bases and J by 1 base, with 4 bases of the junction left unmatched. Germline V lookup: CDR1 LGHDT, CDR2 YNNKEL (reference sequence). In nucleotides, the CDR3 is TGTGCCAGCAGCCAAGATTGGGGGAGGGGCACAGATACGCAGTATTTT. Its protein product is CASSQDWGRGTDTQYF.

This clone is a singleton in its sample. The gene calls are TRBV29-1 and TRBJ2-3, with D perhaps assigned TRBD1 or TRBD2 (7 bases each). CDR1 is SQVTM and CDR2 is ANQGSEA in the germline V gene. This CDR3 has 14 residues. V dropped 7 bases and J dropped 6 bases, with 20 bases sitting between them. For the CDR3, the DNA is TGCAGCGCTGCGACAGGGAGGGATGGGGATACGCAGTATTTT. Translated: CSAATGRDGDTQYF.

This clone was observed a single time. The rearrangement links TRBV28 to TRBJ1-2; 9 bases agree with TRBD1. The CDR3 is 14 amino acids. Germline V gives CDR1 MDHEN, CDR2 SYDVKM. Germline trimming cut 5 bases from V and 4 bases from J; bases unmatched to any gene: 5. The CDR3 loop is CASSAGTGTYGYTF. As DNA, the CDR3 is TGTGCCAGCAGTGCCGGGACAGGGACCTATGGCTACACCTTC.

Here the CDR3 DNA reads TGTGCCAGCAGGTTACAGGGGTCTGCTGGTGAAGCTTTCTTT. Protein product: CASRLQGSAGEAFF. This rearrangement joins TRBV28 to TRBJ1-1; 7 bases fit TRBD1. This CDR3 comprises 14 residues. J was trimmed by 7 bases and V by 6 bases; bases with no gene match: 11. The germline CDR1 and CDR2 sequences are MDHEN and SYDVKM. Based on the CDR3 plus reference TRBV28 and TRBJ1-1, the full variable domain is DVKVTQSSRYLVKRTGEKVFLECVQDMDHENMFWYRQDPGLGLRLIYFSYDVKMKEKGDIPEGYSVSREKKERFSLILESASTNQTSMYLCASRLQGSAGEAFFGQGTRLTVV.

The chain has TRBV5-1 and TRBJ1-1, with unresolved D. Per germline, CDR1 SGHRS and CDR2 YFSETQ. The CDR3 has 14 residues. V lost 4 bases, J lost 0 bases, and 10 bases lay in between. CDR3 residues: CASSPTELNTEAFF. CDR3 coding DNA: TGCGCCAGCAGCCCCACGGAGTTGAACACTGAAGCTTTCTTT.

As for this clone: Other DNA sequences of this sample code for an identical CDR3. CDR3 region: CASSLAQTGDEQFF. The CDR3 DNA reads as TGCGCCAGCAGCTTGGCCCAGACAGGGGACGAGCAGTTCTTC. The chain carries TRBV5-1 and TRBJ2-1; TRBD1 matches 8 bases. CDR3 length: 14 residues. Looked up from germline, CDR1 is SGHRS and CDR2 is YFSETQ. J was trimmed by 10 bases and V by 0 bases; bases with no gene match: 6.

For this clone: Other DNA sequences from this sample encode an identical CDR3 as well. The chain couples TRBV10-3 to TRBJ1-2, with 8 bases lining up with TRBD1. V was pared by 6 bases and J by 4 bases, with 4 bases of the junction left unmatched. This CDR3 is 13 amino acids long. Germline V lookup: CDR1 ENHRY, CDR2 SYGVKD. The CDR3 nucleotides are TGTGCCATCAGCGGACAGGGAGGCTATGGCTACACCTTC. This sequence encodes CAISGQGGYGYTF.

The chain links TRBV4-1 to TRBJ2-2; 9 nucleotides match TRBD1. After removal of 1 base from V and 5 bases from J, the junction contained 5 bases not matched to a gene. Per germline, CDR1 MGHRA and CDR2 YSYEKL. The CDR3 totals 16 residues. CDR3 sequence (DNA): TGCGCCAGCAGCCAAGTGGGGACAGGGCTTACCGGGGAGCTGTTTTTT. The encoded protein is CASSQVGTGLTGELFF.

The chain carries TRBV4-3 and TRBJ2-7; no clear D gene. The CDR3 loop spans 14 amino acids. Trimming took 2 bases from V and 0 from J, leaving 8 bases between them. Per germline, CDR1 LGHNA and CDR2 YSLEER. The DNA of the CDR3 is TGCGCCAGCAGCCAACAGAAACTCTCCTACGAGCAGTACTTC. Its translation: CASSQQKLSYEQYF.

Notes on this clone: Sequence at one end of the junction differs from germline and may be a read error. This chain connects TRBV13 to TRBJ1-2; D might be TRBD1 (5 bases). The CDR3 totals 13 residues. CDR1 and CDR2 (germline): PRHDT, FYEKMQ (reference sequence). In nucleotides, the CDR3 is TGTGCCAGCAGCTTCGACCGGGACCCGCTACCTTCCTTC. It translates to CASSFDRDPLPSF.

Details on this clone: The junction and the germline gene differ at one end; a read error may be behind it. The rearrangement joins TRBV7-2 to TRBJ1-2; the D gene is possibly TRBD1 (6 bases). Germline-derived CDR1 and CDR2 are SGHTA and FQGNSA. This CDR3 contains 14 residues. CDR3 sequence (DNA): TGTGCCAGCAGCTTAGTTTGGAATGGACAGCCTTCAATCTTC. It is translated as CASSLVWNGQPSIF.

CDR3: CASSLGQGRAGELFF. The CDR3 nucleotides read TGTGCCAGCAGCTTGGGACAGGGGAGGGCCGGGGAGCTGTTTTTT. The chain employs TRBV11-2 and TRBJ2-2; 10 nucleotides align to TRBD1. V lost 3 bases to trimming and J lost 6 bases; unmatched junction nucleotides: 4. The length of the CDR3 is 15 residues. Per germline, CDR1 SGHAT and CDR2 FQNNGV.

The rearrangement joins TRBV9 to TRBJ2-3; D unresolved. V lost 4 bases, J lost 5 bases, and 11 bases lay in between. From germline, CDR1 is SGDLS and CDR2 YYNGEE. CDR3 length: 13 amino acids. CDR3 loop: CASSPQGVDTQYF. The CDR3 nucleotides read TGTGCCAGCAGCCCCCAAGGAGTAGATACGCAGTATTTT.

The chain carries TRBV15 and TRBJ2-7; 7 nucleotides align to TRBD2. Germline lookup yields CDR1 LNHNV and CDR2 YYDKDF (reference sequence). The CDR3 is 15 amino acids. After removal of 0 bases from V and 5 bases from J, the junction contained 7 bases not matched to a gene. The CDR3 loop is CATSRDLGLADEQYF. The DNA of the CDR3 is TGTGCCACCAGCAGAGATTTGGGCCTAGCGGACGAGCAGTACTTC.

Only a few counts were recorded for this clone. V usage is TRBV27 and J usage is TRBJ2-7; TRBD2 matches at 9 bases. Germline CDR1 and CDR2: MNHEY and SMNVEV (reference sequence). This CDR3 region has 16 residues. J gave up 7 bases and V 2 bases, and 12 bases lay outside the gene matches. CDR3 sequence (DNA): TGTGCCAGCAGTTTAAGTTCGCGGGAGGGCCAGGGGGAGCAGTACTTC. Protein sequence: CASSLSSREGQGEQYF.

This sequence joins TRBV6-5 and TRBJ2-1, with TRBD1 matching 8 bases. The CDR3 totals 13 residues. CDR1 is MNHEY and CDR2 is SVGAGI in the germline V gene. V lost 6 bases to trimming and J lost 4 bases; unmatched junction nucleotides: 2. The DNA for the CDR3 is TGTGCCAGCAGGAACAGGGGGTACAATGAGCAGTTCTTC. Protein product: CASRNRGYNEQFF.

The V gene is TRBV4-2, the J gene TRBJ1-1, with D uncertain. V was cut by 0 bases and J by 5 bases, with 13 bases left in between. Germline V CDR1 and CDR2: LGHNA, YNFKEQ. This CDR3 has 15 residues. This CDR3 is CASSQDWRVGTEAFF. CDR3 DNA sequence: TGTGCCAGCAGCCAAGATTGGCGGGTAGGTACTGAAGCTTTCTTT.

The rearrangement uses TRBV19 and TRBJ2-3; D gene unclear. This CDR3 spans 13 amino acids. The ends were cut back, 0 bases at V and 2 bases at J, with 3 bases in the middle. Germline V gives CDR1 LNHDA, CDR2 SQIVND (reference sequence). Here the CDR3 reads CASSIEFTDTQYF. The CDR3 coding sequence is TGTGCCAGTAGTATAGAATTCACAGATACGCAGTATTTT.

This chain's CDR3 is CASSQGGSGEKLFF. CDR3 nucleotide sequence: TGTGCCAGCTCCCAAGGGGGCTCTGGTGAAAAACTGTTTTTT. The chain recombines TRBV6-5 with TRBJ1-4; TRBD1 matches at 7 bases. The trim removed 8 bases at V and 7 bases at J, leaving 10 bases unmatched. This CDR3 region has 14 residues. Germline lookup yields CDR1 MNHEY and CDR2 SVGAGI.

In DNA, the CDR3 is TGCAGCATCCGGGACAGCAACATTCAGTACTTC. It codes for CSIRDSNIQYF. The chain links TRBV29-1 to TRBJ2-4, with TRBD1 matching 7 bases. Germline-derived CDR1 and CDR2 are SQVTM and ANQGSEA. V shed 8 bases, J shed 7 bases, and the junction held 5 bases outside the gene matches. The CDR3 is made up of 11 amino acids.

V gene TRBV2 combines with J gene TRBJ2-2, with a tentative D call TRBD2 (6 bases). V was trimmed by 6 bases and J by 5 bases, leaving 13 bases between them. CDR3 length: 14 residues. Germline V CDR1 and CDR2: SNHLY, FYNNEI. In DNA form, the CDR3 reads TGTGCCAGCAGACCTGGCGGGGAAACCGGGGAGCTGTTTTTT. Translation: CASRPGGETGELFF.

The rearrangement links TRBV5-1 to TRBJ2-1, with TRBD1 identical over 8 bases. Germline CDR1 SGHRS, CDR2 YFSETQ. V was pared by 7 bases and J by 5 bases, with 8 bases of the junction left unmatched. The CDR3 is 14 amino acids. Written as DNA, the CDR3 is TGCGCCAGCTGCCCGGGACAGGTTGACAATGAGCAGTTCTTC. Translated, it gives CASCPGQVDNEQFF.

This chain connects TRBV19 to TRBJ1-1, with D tentatively TRBD1 (5 bases). Germline V CDR1 and CDR2: LNHDA, SQIVND (reference sequence). Trimming stripped 5 bases from V and 4 bases from J, with 14 bases between. The length of the CDR3 is 14 residues. CDR3 in amino acids: CASSPRGRGTEAFF. The CDR3 bases are TGTGCCAGTAGTCCCCGGGGGAGGGGCACTGAAGCTTTCTTT.

This chain links TRBV29-1 with TRBJ2-1; no definite D call. The germline V gene has CDR1 SQVTM and CDR2 ANQGSEA. V shed 2 bases and J shed 8 bases, with 7 bases lying between them. The CDR3 is made up of 11 amino acids. The CDR3 protein is CSVETGDEQFF. In nucleotides, the CDR3 is TGCAGCGTTGAAACGGGTGATGAGCAGTTCTTC.

V usage is TRBV6-2 or TRBV6-3 and J usage is TRBJ2-7; 9 bases are shared with TRBD1. Germline CDR1 MNHEY, CDR2 SVGEGT. There are 15 residues in the CDR3. V lost 2 bases and J lost 6; bases outside the gene matches: 8. The CDR3 coding sequence is TGTGCCAGCAGTTACGGGGGGACAGGGCTTCCCGAGCAGTACTTC. This encodes CASSYGGTGLPEQYF.